Shown below are 11 T cell receptor beta chains from a single sample sequenced in a study of cytomegalovirus exposure and HLA in healthy donors. This table comes from immunoSEQ multiplex PCR, and its TCRdb copy is limited to in-frame clones, with some not included. The table lists fewer than 400,000 clones, approximately 86% of them singletons. Sequenced material: PBMCs. The receptors stem from a young man in good health and CMV-seronegative.

The chain joins TRBV27 to TRBJ1-5; D not resolved. The V gene's germline CDR1 is MNHEY and CDR2 SMNVEV (reference sequence). The CDR3 is 13 residues long. V was clipped by 9 bases and J by 3 bases, with 12 bases between them. DNA of the CDR3: TGTGCCAGGGTGGCCAAAGTCAATCAGCCCCAGCATTTT. This encodes CARVAKVNQPQHF.

The chain links TRBV9 to TRBJ2-3; TRBD2 is a possible D gene (5 bases). The CDR3 loop spans 18 amino acids. Trimming took off 4 bases at V and 0 bases at J, with 21 bases between the two ends. Germline CDR1 SGDLS, CDR2 YYNGEE. The CDR3 coding sequence is TGTGCCAGCAGCCCCTCCCTTGACCCTGCGGGTAGCACAGATACGCAGTATTTT. This sequence encodes CASSPSLDPAGSTDTQYF.

The chain recombines TRBV2 with TRBJ1-1; 7 nucleotides line up with TRBD1. The germline V gene has CDR1 SNHLY and CDR2 FYNNEI. The CDR3 loop spans 16 amino acids. J lost 3 bases, V lost 6 bases, and 13 bases had no gene match. The CDR3, as DNA: TGTGCCAGCAGAATTGGACAGGTGGGATGGCACACTGAAGCTTTCTTT. Its translation is CASRIGQVGWHTEAFF.

The genes are TRBV6-6 and TRBJ2-7, with D perhaps matching TRBD2 (6 bases). The germline CDR1 and CDR2 sequences are MNHNY and SVGAGI (reference sequence). This CDR3 is built from 15 residues. V shed 6 bases and J shed 1 base, with 16 bases lying between them. The CDR3 DNA reads as TGTGCCAGCAGCTCCGGCGGAGGGTTGTCCTACGAGCAGTACTTC. Amino acids: CASSSGGGLSYEQYF.

The V and J genes are TRBV9 and TRBJ2-1; 9 nucleotides line up with TRBD2. The V gene end was trimmed by 4 bases and the J gene end by 4 bases; junction bases not matched to a gene: 15. In germline, CDR1 is SGDLS, CDR2 YYNGEE. The CDR3 extends over 18 amino acids. The CDR3 spells CASSPRGAGLAVYNEQFF. CDR3 bases: TGTGCCAGCAGCCCTAGAGGTGCGGGACTAGCAGTATACAATGAGCAGTTCTTC.

The chain carries TRBV5-4 and TRBJ2-1; 8 positions agree with TRBD2. The CDR3 has 15 amino acids. The germline gives CDR1 SGHNT, CDR2 YYREEE (reference sequence). V trimming: 9 bases; J trimming: 2 bases; junction bases outside the gene matches: 10. CDR3 protein: CATKTGGEPYNEQFF. As DNA, the CDR3 is TGTGCCACAAAAACCGGGGGGGAACCCTACAATGAGCAGTTCTTC.

In DNA form, the CDR3 reads TGTGCCAGTAGTATAGTCCCGGGACCCCAGCATTTT. Its protein is CASSIVPGPQHF. The genes are TRBV19 and TRBJ1-5; D unresolved. Germline CDR1 is LNHDA and CDR2 is SQIVND (reference sequence). With 1 base removed from V and 10 bases from J, the gap between germline ends came to 8 bases. The CDR3 runs to 12 residues.

The genes are TRBV18 and TRBJ1-1; TRBD1 agrees at 7 bases. With V trimmed by 3 bases and J by 3 bases, 1 base remained unmatched. This CDR3 spans 13 amino acids. From germline, CDR1 is KGHSH and CDR2 LQKENI. In DNA form, the CDR3 reads TGTGCCAGCTCACCGGGACAGTACACTGAAGCTTTCTTT. Protein sequence: CASSPGQYTEAFF.

The chain has TRBV6-5 and TRBJ2-4, with 9 bases lining up with TRBD2. Germline V gene lookup returns CDR1 MNHEY and CDR2 SVGAGI. With V trimmed by 5 bases and J by 8 bases, 7 bases remained unmatched. The CDR3 contains 14 residues. The CDR3 spells CASSEGLATDIQYF. For the CDR3, the DNA is TGTGCCAGCAGTGAAGGACTAGCGACAGACATTCAGTACTTC.

This rearrangement joins TRBV10-3 to TRBJ2-2, with D perhaps TRBD2 (5 bases). The CDR3 is 14 residues long. Germline CDR1 is ENHRY and CDR2 is SYGVKD. The V and J ends lost 3 bases and 8 bases respectively, with 13 bases between them. The CDR3 DNA reads as TGTGCCATCAGTGAAATGAGGGTAGCGGGGGAGCTGTTTTTT. Translating it yields CAISEMRVAGELFF.

The chain has TRBV5-4 and TRBJ2-3; D perhaps matches TRBD1 (5 bases). The V end lost 6 bases, the J end lost 2 bases, and 10 bases lay between the germline ends. The germline V gene encodes CDR1 SGHNT and CDR2 YYREEE (reference sequence). The CDR3 length is 13 residues. CDR3 nucleotide sequence: TGTGCCAGCACCCTCAGGGCCACAGATACGCAGTATTTT. It encodes CASTLRATDTQYF.